This TCR beta chain is drawn from a study of T cells in Graves' hyperthyroidism and ophthalmopathy. TCR beta CDR3 regions were amplified from RNA transcripts. The HTBI primer set drove a first-round RT-PCR of the TCR CDR3. TCRdb called the multiplex PCR reads again in MiXCR, with one record for every CDR3 protein. The sample holds roughly 700,000 distinct CDR3 sequences, 14% seen once. Turning to this clonotype: No antigen is known for it.

CDR3 length: 13 residues. CDR1 and CDR2 from the germline V gene are SGHTA and FQGTGA. V lost 0 bases and J 8 bases, leaving 8 bases between the germline ends. Graves' hyperthyroidism without ophthalmopathy progression within 18 months was termed stable. It was uncontrolled infection, other autoimmune disease, pregnancy or lactation that excluded patients. Overall study findings and caveats: Appearing also in blood were most of the thyroid clonotypes expanded above 0.001.

The receptor comes from a young woman with Graves' hyperthyroidism. The sequenced sample was blood. The rearrangement links TRBV7-3 to TRBJ2-1; D is uncertain. The CDR3: CASSLTVVDEQFF. In DNA form, the CDR3 reads TGTGCCAGCAGCTTAACGGTAGTGGATGAGCAGTTCTTC. The entire variable domain, with the rest obtained from reference TRBV7-3 and TRBJ2-1, is as follows: GAGVSQTPSNKVTEKGKYVELRCDPISGHTALYWYRQSLGQGPEFLIYFQGTGAADDSGLPNDRFFAVRPEGSVSTLKIQRTERGDSAVYLCASSLTVVDEQFFGPGTRLTVL.